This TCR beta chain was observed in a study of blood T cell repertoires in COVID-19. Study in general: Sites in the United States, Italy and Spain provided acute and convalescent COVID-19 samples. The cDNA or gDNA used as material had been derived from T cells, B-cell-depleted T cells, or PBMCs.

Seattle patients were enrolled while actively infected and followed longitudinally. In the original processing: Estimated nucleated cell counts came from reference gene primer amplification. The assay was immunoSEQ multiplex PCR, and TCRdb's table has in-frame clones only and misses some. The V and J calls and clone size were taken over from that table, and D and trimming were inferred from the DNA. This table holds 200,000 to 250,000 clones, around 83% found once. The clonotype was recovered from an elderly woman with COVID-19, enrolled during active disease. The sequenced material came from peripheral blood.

The CDR3 sequence: CASSNLAGRLKTQYF. The CDR3 bases are TGTGCCAGTAGTAACTTAGCGGGGAGATTGAAGACCCAGTACTTC. J is TRBJ2-5 and V is TRBV19, with 8 bases fitting TRBD2. V dropped 4 bases and J dropped 6; count of bases not matched to a gene: 10. The CDR3 consists of 15 residues. Germline V gene data show CDR1 as LNHDA and CDR2 as SQIVND (reference sequence).